Listed below are T cell receptor beta chains from one sample, sequenced in a study of metastatic and nonmetastatic thyroid tumors. Using MiXCR, TCRdb reanalyzed the PCR reads. Of approximately 22,000 clones in the sample, 16% were seen once. The sample comprised tumor tissue. The receptors here all came from a female donor with papillary thyroid cancer or a benign thyroid nodule (not recorded which). Some clones in this sample may be carry-over from other donors' samples. CDR3s include the opening cysteine and the closing phenylalanine or tryptophan. The D gene is left open where the match is weak. Some rows mark clone size as missing; the rest say once, few, many or name a class of expanded clone.

j_call	v_call	d_call	clone_size	cdr3_nt	cdr3_aa
TRBJ1-4	TRBV18	NA	many	TGTGCCAGCTCATCGACAGCAACTAATGAAAAACTGTTTTTT	CASSSTATNEKLFF
TRBJ2-7	TRBV5-1	NA	many	TGCGCCAGCAGCCCCAATTCCTACAGGGTGGGGTCCTACGAGCAGTACTTC	CASSPNSYRVGSYEQYF
TRBJ1-2	TRBV6-1	NA	many	TGTGCCAGCACCGGGGGTCCCAACTATGGCTACACCTTC	CASTGGPNYGYTF
TRBJ2-2	TRBV13	TRBD2	many	TGTGCCAGCAGCTTTGAGACTAGCGGGGCTACCGGGGAGCTGTTTTTT	CASSFETSGATGELFF
TRBJ2-6	TRBV5-1	NA	many	TGCGCCAGCAGCTTGTCGGCTGGGGGCTCTGGGGCCAACGTCCTGACTTTC	CASSLSAGGSGANVLTF
TRBJ2-2	TRBV11-2	TRBD1	NA	TGTGCCAGTAGCCCGGGACAGGGGTCTCGGGGGGAGCTGTTTTTT	CASSPGQGSRGELFF
TRBJ2-2	TRBV7-3	NA	many	TGTGCCAGCAGCTCCACTGGCATCTCCACCGGGGAGCTGTTTTTT	CASSSTGISTGELFF
TRBJ2-3	TRBV9	NA	NA	TGTGCCAACAGCGTAGAAGGGACATGGGAAGATACGCAGTATTTT	CANSVEGTWEDTQYF
TRBJ1-3	TRBV15	TRBD1	many	TGTGCCACCAGCAGAGAAGGGACAGCTCCGGACACCATATATTTT	CATSREGTAPDTIYF
TRBJ1-1	TRBV6-1	NA	medium-sized	TGTGCCAGCAGGACTTGGGTGAATACTGAAGCTTTCTTT	CASRTWVNTEAFF
TRBJ2-5	TRBV3-1	NA	many	TGTGCCAGCCTGGGCCGGGAGACCCAGTACTTC	CASLGRETQYF
TRBJ2-7	TRBV5-1	NA	NA	TGCGCCAGCAGCCCCATGGGGGTATTATTCTGGTACGAGCAGTACTTC	CASSPMGVLFWYEQYF
TRBJ1-2	TRBV6-1	TRBD1	medium-sized	TGTGCCAGCAGTACACCGGGACAGGGAAGCAGTGGCTACACCTTC	CASSTPGQGSSGYTF
TRBJ2-1	TRBV3-1	TRBD2	many	TGTGCCAGCAGCCAAGTATCTCAGACTAGCGGAAGAAATGAGCAGTTCTTC	CASSQVSQTSGRNEQFF
TRBJ1-5	TRBV4-1	NA	many	TGCGCCAGCAGTTCCGGGCCCTTCACGCCCAATCAGCCCCAGCATTTT	CASSSGPFTPNQPQHF
TRBJ1-2	TRBV5-1	TRBD1	many	TGCGCCAGCAGCTTGGAGGGACAGAACTATGGCTACACCTTC	CASSLEGQNYGYTF
TRBJ2-2	TRBV7-9	TRBD1	many	TGTGCCAGCAGCTCGGACAGGACCGGGGAGCTGTTTTTT	CASSSDRTGELFF
TRBJ1-2	TRBV28	NA	many	TGTGCCAGCAGTATTATGGGGGACTATGGCTACACCTTC	CASSIMGDYGYTF